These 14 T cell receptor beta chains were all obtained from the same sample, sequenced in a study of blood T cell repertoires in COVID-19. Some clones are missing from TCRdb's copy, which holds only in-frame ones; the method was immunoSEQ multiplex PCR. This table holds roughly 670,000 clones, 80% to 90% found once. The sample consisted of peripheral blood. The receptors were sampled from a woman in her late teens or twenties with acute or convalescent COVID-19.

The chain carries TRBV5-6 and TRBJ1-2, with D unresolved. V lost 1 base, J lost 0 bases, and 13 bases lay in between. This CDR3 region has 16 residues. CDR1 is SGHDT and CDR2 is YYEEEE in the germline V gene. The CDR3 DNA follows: TGTGCCAGCAGCTTGTTCGGTAGCGGGACTAACTATGGCTACACCTTC. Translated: CASSLFGSGTNYGYTF.

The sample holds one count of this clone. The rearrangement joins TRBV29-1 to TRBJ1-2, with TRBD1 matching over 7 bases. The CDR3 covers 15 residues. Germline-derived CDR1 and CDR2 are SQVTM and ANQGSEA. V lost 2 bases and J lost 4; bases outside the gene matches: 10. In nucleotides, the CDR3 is TGCAGCGTTGAACCTACAGGGGATCCGACCTATGGCTACACCTTC. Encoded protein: CSVEPTGDPTYGYTF. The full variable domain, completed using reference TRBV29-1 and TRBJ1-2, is SAVISQKPSRDICQRGTSLTIQCQVDSQVTMMFWYRQQPGQSLTLIATANQGSEATYESGFVIDKFPISRPNLTFSTLTVSNMSPEDSSIYLCSVEPTGDPTYGYTFGSGTRLTVV.

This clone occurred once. CDR3 nucleotide sequence: TGTGCCAGCAGCGTACTAGCGGGATTCACAGATACGCAGTATTTT. Translating it yields CASSVLAGFTDTQYF. The rearrangement uses TRBV9 and TRBJ2-3, with 9 bases identical to TRBD2. There are 15 residues in the CDR3. The V and J ends lost 1 base and 2 bases, in that order; junction bases with no gene match: 2. Germline-derived CDR1 and CDR2 are SGDLS and YYNGEE. Variable domain in full (rest from reference TRBV9 and TRBJ2-3): DSGVTQTPKHLITATGQRVTLRCSPRSGDLSVYWYQQSLDQGLQFLIQYYNGEERAKGNILERFSAQQFPDLHSELNLSSLELGDSALYFCASSVLAGFTDTQYFGPGTRLTVL.

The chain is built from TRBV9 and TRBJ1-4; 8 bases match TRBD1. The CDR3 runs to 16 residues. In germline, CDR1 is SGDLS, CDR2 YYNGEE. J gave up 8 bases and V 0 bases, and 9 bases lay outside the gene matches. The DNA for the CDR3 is TGTGCCAGCAGCGTAGCTACGGGTGGACAGGGAGAAAAACTGTTTTTT. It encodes CASSVATGGQGEKLFF.

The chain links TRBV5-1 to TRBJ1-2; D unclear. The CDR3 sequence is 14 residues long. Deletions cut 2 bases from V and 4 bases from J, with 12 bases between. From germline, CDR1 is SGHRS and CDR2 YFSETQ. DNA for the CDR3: TGCGCCAGCAGCTTCCGTGGGCCCAGCTATGGCTACACCTTC. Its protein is CASSFRGPSYGYTF. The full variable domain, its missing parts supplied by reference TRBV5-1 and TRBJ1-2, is KAGVTQTPRYLIKTRGQQVTLSCSPISGHRSVSWYQQTPGQGLQFLFEYFSETQRNKGNFPGRFSGRQFSNSRSEMNVSTLELGDSALYLCASSFRGPSYGYTFGSGTRLTVV.

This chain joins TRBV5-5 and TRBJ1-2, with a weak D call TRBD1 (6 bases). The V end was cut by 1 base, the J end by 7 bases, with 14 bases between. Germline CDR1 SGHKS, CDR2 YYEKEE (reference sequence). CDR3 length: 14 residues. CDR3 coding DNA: TGTGCCAGCAGCTTGAGACAGGAAAGGTCTGGCTACACCTTC. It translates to CASSLRQERSGYTF. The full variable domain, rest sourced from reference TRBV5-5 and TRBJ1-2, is DAGVTQSPTHLIKTRGQQVTLRCSPISGHKSVSWYQQVLGQGPQFIFQYYEKEERGRGNFPDRFSARQFPNYSSELNVNALLLGDSALYLCASSLRQERSGYTFGSGTRLTVV.

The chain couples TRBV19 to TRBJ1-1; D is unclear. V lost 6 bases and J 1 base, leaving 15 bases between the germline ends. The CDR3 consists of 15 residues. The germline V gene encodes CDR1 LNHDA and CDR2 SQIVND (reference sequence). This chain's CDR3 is CASRGNREGNTEAFF. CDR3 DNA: TGTGCCAGTAGGGGCAACCGGGAGGGGAACACTGAAGCTTTCTTT.

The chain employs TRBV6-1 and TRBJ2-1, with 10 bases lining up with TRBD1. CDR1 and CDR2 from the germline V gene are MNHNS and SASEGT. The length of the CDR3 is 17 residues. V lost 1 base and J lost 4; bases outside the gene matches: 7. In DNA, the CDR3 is TGTGCCAGCAGTGAAGGACAGGGGGCGCTCGGGTACAATGAGCAGTTCTTC. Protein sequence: CASSEGQGALGYNEQFF.

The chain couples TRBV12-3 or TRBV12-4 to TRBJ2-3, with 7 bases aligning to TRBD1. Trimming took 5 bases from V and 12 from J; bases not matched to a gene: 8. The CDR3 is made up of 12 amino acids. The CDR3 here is CASSPRRQGQYF. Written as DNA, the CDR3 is TGTGCCAGCAGTCCGAGACGACAGGGTCAGTATTTT.

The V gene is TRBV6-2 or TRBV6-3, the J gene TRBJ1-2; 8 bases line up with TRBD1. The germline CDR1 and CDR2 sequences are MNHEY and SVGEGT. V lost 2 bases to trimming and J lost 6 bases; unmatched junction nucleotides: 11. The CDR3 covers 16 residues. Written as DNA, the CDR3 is TGTGCCAGCAGTTACGACGGGACAGGACTTCGCCATGGCTACACCTTC. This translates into CASSYDGTGLRHGYTF.

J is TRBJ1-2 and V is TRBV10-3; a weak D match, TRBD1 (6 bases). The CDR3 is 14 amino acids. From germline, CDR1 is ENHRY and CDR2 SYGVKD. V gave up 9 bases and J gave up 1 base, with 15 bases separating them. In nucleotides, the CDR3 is TGTGCCATAAAAGTAACAGGGATTAACTATGGCTACACCTTC. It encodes CAIKVTGINYGYTF.

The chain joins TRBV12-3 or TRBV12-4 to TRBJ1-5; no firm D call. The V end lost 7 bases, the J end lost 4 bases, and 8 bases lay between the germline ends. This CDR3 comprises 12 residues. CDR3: CASTYTNQPQHF. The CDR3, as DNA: TGTGCCAGCACCTATACTAATCAGCCCCAGCATTTT.

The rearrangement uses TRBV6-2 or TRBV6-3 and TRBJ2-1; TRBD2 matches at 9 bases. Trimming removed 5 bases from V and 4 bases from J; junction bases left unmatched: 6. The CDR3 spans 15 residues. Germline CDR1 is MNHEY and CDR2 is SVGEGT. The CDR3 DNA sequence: TGTGCCAGCAGTAAGACTAGCGGACCTTACAATGAGCAGTTCTTC. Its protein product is CASSKTSGPYNEQFF.

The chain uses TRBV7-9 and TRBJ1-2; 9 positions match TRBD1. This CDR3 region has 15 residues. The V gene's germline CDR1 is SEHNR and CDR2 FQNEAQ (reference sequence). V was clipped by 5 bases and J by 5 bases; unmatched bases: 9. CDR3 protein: CASSVSTGGRYGYTF. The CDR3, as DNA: TGTGCCAGCAGCGTGTCGACAGGGGGTCGGTATGGCTACACCTTC.